The 5 T cell receptor beta chains given below trace back to one sample, sequenced in a study of tumor and adjacent non-tumor tissue in lung cancer. A modified ARM-PCR protocol with three rounds of nested PCR amplified TCRbeta. Via MiXCR, TCRdb re-called the multiplex PCR reads, giving one row per CDR3 protein. The sample lists tens of thousands of distinct CDR3 sequences; around 70% were seen once. The template was RNA from unsorted bulk tissue. This non-tumor lung sample came from over 3 cm beyond the tumor edge. The specimen sequenced was distant non-tumor lung tissue. The receptors shown here come from a woman in her fifties or sixties with non-small cell lung cancer.

Concerning this clonotype itself: Germline is not matched at one junction end, which may reflect a read error. This chain links TRBV11-1 with TRBJ2-6; 8 bases align to TRBD2. This CDR3 region has 18 residues. In germline, CDR1 is SGHAT, CDR2 FQDESV (reference sequence). The CDR3 DNA sequence: TGTGTCAGCAGCGGTCCGGGGGGGTCTTACTCTGAGGCCAACGTCCTGACTTTC. Translated: CVSSGPGGSYSEANVLTF.

Notes on this clonotype: This may come from a read error, since a much larger clone is one base off. The chain carries TRBV24-1 and TRBJ2-1, with 7 nucleotides matching TRBD2. Germline V CDR1 and CDR2: KGHDR, SFDVKD. This CDR3 is built from 15 residues. V shed 4 bases, J shed 8 bases, and the junction held 10 bases outside the gene matches. CDR3 sequence (DNA): TGTGCCACCAGTGAACGGACTAGGTTTGACGATGAGCAGTTCTTC. Translated, it gives CATSERTRFDDEQFF.

The table lists this clonotype with a few counts. One end of the junction is discordant with germline, which a read error may explain. V gene TRBV14 combines with J gene TRBJ2-7; perhaps D is TRBD1 or TRBD2 (5 bases each). The CDR3 consists of 17 residues. CDR1 is SGHDN and CDR2 is FVKESK in the germline V gene. CDR3 in amino acids: CASSQDHGTENVYEQYF. The CDR3 bases are TGTGCCAGCAGCCAAGATCACGGGACCGAAAATGTTTACGAGCAATACTTC.

In its sample, this clonotype was seen once. Mismatch with germline at one junction end may stem from a read error. The chain joins TRBV11-1 to TRBJ2-3, with unresolved D. Germline V gene sequence: CDR1 SGHAT, CDR2 FQDESV (reference sequence). The CDR3 covers 16 residues. The CDR3 nucleotides are TGTGCTAGCAGTAAAAGAGTACAGTCTACAACAGATACGCAGTATTTT. Its protein is CASSKRVQSTTDTQYF.

The CDR3 region has the DNA TGTGCCACCAGTGAACCGGGACAGGGGATTCAGCCCCAGCATTTT. Its translation is CATSEPGQGIQPQHF. The V call is TRBV24-1, the J call TRBJ1-5, with TRBD1 matching over 10 bases. The CDR3 loop spans 15 amino acids. V was clipped by 4 bases and J by 6 bases; unmatched bases: 5. The germline V gene has CDR1 KGHDR and CDR2 SFDVKD.